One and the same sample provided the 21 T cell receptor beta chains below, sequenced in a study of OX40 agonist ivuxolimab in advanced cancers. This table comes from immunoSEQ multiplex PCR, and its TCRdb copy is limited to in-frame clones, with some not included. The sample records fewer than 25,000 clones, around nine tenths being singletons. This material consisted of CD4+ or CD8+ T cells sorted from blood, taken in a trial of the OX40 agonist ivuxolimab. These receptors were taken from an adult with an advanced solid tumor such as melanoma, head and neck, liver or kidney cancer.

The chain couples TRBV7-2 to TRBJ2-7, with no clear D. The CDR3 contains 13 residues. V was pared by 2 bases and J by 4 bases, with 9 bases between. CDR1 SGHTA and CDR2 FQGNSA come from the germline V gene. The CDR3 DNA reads TGTGCCAGCAGCTTAACCCCACAGTACGAGCAGTACTTC. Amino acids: CASSLTPQYEQYF. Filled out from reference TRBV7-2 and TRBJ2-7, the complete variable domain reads GAGVSQSPSNKVTEKGKDVELRCDPISGHTALYWYRQSLGQGLEFLIYFQGNSAPDKSGLPSDRFSAERTGGSVSTLTIQRTQQEDSAVYLCASSLTPQYEQYFGPGTRLTVT.

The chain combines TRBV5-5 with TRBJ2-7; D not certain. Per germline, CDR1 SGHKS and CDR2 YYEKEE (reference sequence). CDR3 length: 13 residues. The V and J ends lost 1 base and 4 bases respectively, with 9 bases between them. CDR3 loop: CASSLLGSYEQYF. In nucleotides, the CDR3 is TGTGCCAGCAGCTTGCTAGGGTCGTACGAGCAGTACTTC.

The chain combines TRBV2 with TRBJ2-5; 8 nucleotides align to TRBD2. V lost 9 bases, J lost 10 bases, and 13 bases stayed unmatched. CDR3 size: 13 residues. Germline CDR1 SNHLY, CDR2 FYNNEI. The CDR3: CASRTFLRGDQYF. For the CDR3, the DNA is TGTGCCAGTAGGACATTTCTGCGGGGGGACCAGTACTTC.

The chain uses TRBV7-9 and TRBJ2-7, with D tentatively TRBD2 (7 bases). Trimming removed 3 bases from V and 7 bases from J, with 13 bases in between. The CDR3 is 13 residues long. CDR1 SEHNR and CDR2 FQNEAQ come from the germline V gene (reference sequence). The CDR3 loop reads CASSFRGGLEQYF. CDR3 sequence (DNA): TGTGCCAGCAGCTTTAGGGGGGGGCTTGAGCAGTACTTC.

CDR3 sequence: CATSREGRALAGGQGDTQYF. CDR3 in DNA: TGTGCCACCAGCAGAGAAGGCAGGGCCTTAGCGGGAGGGCAGGGTGATACGCAGTATTTT. The chain carries TRBV15 and TRBJ2-3; 11 positions agree with TRBD2. The CDR3 is 20 amino acids. Per germline, CDR1 LNHNV and CDR2 YYDKDF (reference sequence). Trimming cost V 0 bases and J 6 bases; bases outside gene matches: 17. The full variable domain, its missing parts supplied by reference TRBV15 and TRBJ2-3, is DAMVIQNPRYQVTQFGKPVTLSCSQTLNHNVMYWYQQKSSQAPKLLFHYYDKDFNNEADTPDNFQSRRPNTSFCFLDIRSPGLGDTAMYLCATSREGRALAGGQGDTQYFGPGTRLTVL.

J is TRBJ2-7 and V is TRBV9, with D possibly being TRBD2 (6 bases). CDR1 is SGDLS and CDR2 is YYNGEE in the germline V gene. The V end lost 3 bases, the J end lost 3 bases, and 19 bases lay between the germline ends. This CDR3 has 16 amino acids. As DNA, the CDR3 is TGTGCCAGCAGCGATGAGACCGGGGACTCCCTCTACGAGCAGTACTTC. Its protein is CASSDETGDSLYEQYF.

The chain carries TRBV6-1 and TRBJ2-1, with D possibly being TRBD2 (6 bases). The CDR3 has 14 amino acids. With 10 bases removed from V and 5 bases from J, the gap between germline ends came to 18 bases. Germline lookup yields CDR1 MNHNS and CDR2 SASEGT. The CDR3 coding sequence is TGTGCCACCTTCCTAGCGAGAATACACAATGAGCAGTTCTTC. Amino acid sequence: CATFLARIHNEQFF.

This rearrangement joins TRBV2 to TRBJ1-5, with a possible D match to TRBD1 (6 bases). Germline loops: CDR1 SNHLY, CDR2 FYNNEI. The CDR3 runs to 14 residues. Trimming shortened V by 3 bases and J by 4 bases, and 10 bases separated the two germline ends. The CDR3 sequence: CASSEGGRNQPQHF. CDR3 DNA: TGTGCCAGCAGTGAGGGGGGGCGAAATCAGCCCCAGCATTTT.

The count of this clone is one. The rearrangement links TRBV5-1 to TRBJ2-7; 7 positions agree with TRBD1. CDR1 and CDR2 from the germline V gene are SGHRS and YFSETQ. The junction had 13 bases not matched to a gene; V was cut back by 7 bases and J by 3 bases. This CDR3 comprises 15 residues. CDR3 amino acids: CASRPGQGEFYEQYF. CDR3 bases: TGCGCCAGCCGCCCGGGGCAGGGGGAGTTCTACGAGCAGTACTTC.

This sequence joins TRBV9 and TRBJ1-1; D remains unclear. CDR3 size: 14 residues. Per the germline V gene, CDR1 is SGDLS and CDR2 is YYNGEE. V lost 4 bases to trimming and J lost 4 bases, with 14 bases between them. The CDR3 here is CASSLTAGSTEAFF. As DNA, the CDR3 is TGTGCCAGCAGCCTAACCGCCGGGTCCACTGAAGCTTTCTTT.

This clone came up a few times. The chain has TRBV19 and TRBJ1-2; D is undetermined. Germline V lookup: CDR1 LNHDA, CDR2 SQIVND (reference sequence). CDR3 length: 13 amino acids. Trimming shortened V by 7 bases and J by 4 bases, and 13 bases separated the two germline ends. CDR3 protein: CASTSHKIYGYTF. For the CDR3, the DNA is TGTGCCAGTACAAGTCACAAAATCTATGGCTACACCTTC.

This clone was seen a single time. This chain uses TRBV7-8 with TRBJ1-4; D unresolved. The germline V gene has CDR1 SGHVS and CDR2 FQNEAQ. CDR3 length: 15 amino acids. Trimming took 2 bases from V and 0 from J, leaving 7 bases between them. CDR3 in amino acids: CASSLTSATNEKLFF. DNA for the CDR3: TGTGCCAGCAGCTTAACCAGTGCAACTAATGAAAAACTGTTTTTT.

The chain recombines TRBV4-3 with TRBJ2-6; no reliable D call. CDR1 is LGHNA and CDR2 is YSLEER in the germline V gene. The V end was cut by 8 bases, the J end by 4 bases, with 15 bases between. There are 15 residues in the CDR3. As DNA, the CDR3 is TGCGCCAGCGCCCCGGGCAGTCACGGGGCCAACGTCCTGACTTTC. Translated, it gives CASAPGSHGANVLTF.

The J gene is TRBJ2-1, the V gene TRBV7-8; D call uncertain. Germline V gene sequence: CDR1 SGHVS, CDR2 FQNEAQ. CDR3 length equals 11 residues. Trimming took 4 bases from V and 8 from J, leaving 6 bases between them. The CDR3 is CASSSSHEQFF. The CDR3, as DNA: TGTGCCAGCAGCTCTTCCCATGAGCAGTTCTTC.

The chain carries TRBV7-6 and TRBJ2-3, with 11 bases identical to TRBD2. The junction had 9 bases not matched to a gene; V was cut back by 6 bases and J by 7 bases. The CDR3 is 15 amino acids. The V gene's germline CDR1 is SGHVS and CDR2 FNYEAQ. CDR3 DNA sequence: TGTGCCAGCAGTCCACTGACTAGCGGGGACCATACGCAGTATTTT. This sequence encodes CASSPLTSGDHTQYF.

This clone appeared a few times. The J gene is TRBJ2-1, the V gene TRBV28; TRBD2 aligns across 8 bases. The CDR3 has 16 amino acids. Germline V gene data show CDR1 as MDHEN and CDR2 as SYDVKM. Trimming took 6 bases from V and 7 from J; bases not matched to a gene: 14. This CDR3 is CASRPERGGRLNEQFF. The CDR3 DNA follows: TGTGCCAGCAGACCCGAACGAGGCGGGAGGTTAAATGAGCAGTTCTTC.

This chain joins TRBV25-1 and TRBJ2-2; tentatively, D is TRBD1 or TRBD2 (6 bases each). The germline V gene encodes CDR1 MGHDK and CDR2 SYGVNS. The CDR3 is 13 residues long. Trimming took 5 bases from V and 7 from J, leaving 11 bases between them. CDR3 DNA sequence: TGTGCCAGCAGTCTAGGGGGGCTCGGGGAGCTGTTTTTT. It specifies CASSLGGLGELFF.

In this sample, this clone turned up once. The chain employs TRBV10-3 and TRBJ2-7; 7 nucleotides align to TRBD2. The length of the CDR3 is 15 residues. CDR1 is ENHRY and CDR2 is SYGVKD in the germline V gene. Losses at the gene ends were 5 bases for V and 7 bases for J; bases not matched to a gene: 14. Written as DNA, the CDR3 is TGTGCCATCAGTTTCGGGTGGGAGGGCACGAGGGAGCAGTACTTC. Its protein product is CAISFGWEGTREQYF.

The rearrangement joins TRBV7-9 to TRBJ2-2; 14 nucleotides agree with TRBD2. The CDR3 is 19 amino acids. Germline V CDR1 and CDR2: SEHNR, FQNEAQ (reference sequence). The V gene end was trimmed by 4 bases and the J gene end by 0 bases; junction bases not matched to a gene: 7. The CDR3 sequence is CASSSGTSGRVPNTGELFF. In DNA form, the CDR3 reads TGTGCCAGCAGCTCCGGGACTAGCGGGAGAGTCCCGAACACCGGGGAGCTGTTTTTT.

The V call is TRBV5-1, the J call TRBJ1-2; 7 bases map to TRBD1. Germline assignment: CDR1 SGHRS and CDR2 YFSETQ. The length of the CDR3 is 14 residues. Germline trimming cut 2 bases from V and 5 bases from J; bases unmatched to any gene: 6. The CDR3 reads CASSFGTAEYGYTF. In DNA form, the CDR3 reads TGCGCCAGCAGCTTTGGGACAGCAGAGTATGGCTACACCTTC.

The CDR3 sequence: CASSWDQGNYGYTF. The CDR3 nucleotides read TGTGCCAGCAGTTGGGACCAGGGGAACTATGGCTACACCTTC. The J gene is TRBJ1-2, the V gene TRBV27, with a possible D match to TRBD1 (6 bases). Trimming took 4 bases from V and 2 from J, leaving 11 bases between them. The CDR3 extends over 14 amino acids. CDR1 and CDR2 (germline): MNHEY, SMNVEV (reference sequence).